This T cell receptor beta chain emerged from a study of PD-L1 blockade in urothelial cancer. Study background: The study started patients on atezolizumab in the mid-2010s, giving 1,200 mg intravenously every 3 weeks. Patients had been given 0 to 3 earlier chemotherapy regimens.

Germline CDR1 reads MNHEY; CDR2 reads SVGAGI. Trimming took off 6 bases at V and 2 bases at J, with 16 bases between the two ends. CDR3 length: 15 residues. Locally advanced or metastatic urothelial carcinoma was present in patients. Produced via immunoSEQ multiplex PCR; TCRdb's table is partial and in-frame only. The repertoire includes around 100,000 clones, about 85% of them detected once, and 2% to 2.5% sits in the top ten. The sequencing used PBMCs, collected around atezolizumab (anti-PD-L1) treatment. This TCR was recovered from a man aged 45-65 years with urothelial cancer. The chain combines TRBV6-5 with TRBJ2-5, with D possibly being TRBD2 (7 bases). The CDR3 loop is CASSSTGGPQETQYF. For the CDR3, the DNA is TGTGCCAGCAGCTCCACCGGGGGGCCTCAAGAGACCCAGTACTTC.